The clone carrying this T cell receptor (beta chain) was observed at least ten times. As yet, its antigen is unknown. TCRdb reanalysed the RACE reads using MiXCR and keeps one entry per CDR3 protein. The sample comprises 42,000 or so distinct CDR3 sequences, 3% to 4.5% of which are singletons, and approximately 24% rests with the top ten. These data come from a study of human T cells and chemical hapten exposure. Time point: patch test 1, 2 weeks after DPC sensitization. Sample treatment: therapeutic diphenylcyclopropenone sensitization with weekly scalp DPC. Whole blood that had not been fractionated was the source of extracted total RNA. Study-wide results and caveats: The presence of alopecia in the donors means their immune response may differ from healthy people's.

This CDR3 contains 13 residues. Germline V gives CDR1 SNHLY, CDR2 FYNNEI. Unmatched junction bases numbered 0, after V lost 8 bases and J lost 5 bases. The rearrangement uses TRBV2 and TRBJ2-1; 13 bases match TRBD2. The clonotype was recovered from a man aged 45 to 65 with alopecia areata. Some clones in this sample may be carry-over from other donors' samples. This sample comprised whole blood, obtained in connection with sensitization to the hapten diphenylcyclopropenone (DPC). For the CDR3, the DNA is TGTGCCAGCGGACTAGCGGGAGACAATGAGCAGTTCTTC. Encoded protein: CASGLAGDNEQFF. Looking up the rest from reference TRBV2 and TRBJ2-1 gives the full variable domain: EPEVTQTPSHQVTQMGQEVILRCVPISNHLYFYWYRQILGQKVEFLVSFYNNEISEKSEIFDDQFSVERPDGSNFTLKIRSTKLEDSAMYFCASGLAGDNEQFFGPGTRLTVL.